The 18 T cell receptor beta chains given below trace back to one sample, sequenced in a study of cytomegalovirus exposure and HLA in healthy donors (dated by TCRdb to about 2017). Libraries were built with the immunoSEQ multiplex PCR assay. A mixture of 60 forward primers for TCR Vbeta segments and 13 reverse primers for TCR Jbeta segments was used in the multiplex PCR. Drawn from immuneACCESS, this table holds only the in-frame rearrangements with V and J called that TCRdb kept. Clones are partly lost; checked studies trace under half to an unresolved V gene and leave the rest unexplained. Within this sample are 150,000 to 200,000 clones, with 81% of them counted one time only. Approximately 2% of the sample belongs to the ten largest clones. Sequenced: PBMCs. These receptors all stem from a man aged 18-30 years in good health and CMV-seronegative.

The chain couples TRBV4-3 to TRBJ1-2; TRBD1 is a possible D gene (5 bases). The CDR3 runs 13 residues. V shed 0 bases and J shed 3 bases, with 5 bases lying between them. Germline CDR1 and CDR2: LGHNA and YSLEER. The chain's CDR3 is CASSQEGDYGYTF. CDR3 sequence (DNA): TGCGCCAGCAGCCAAGAAGGGGACTATGGCTACACCTTC.

The chain links TRBV5-6 to TRBJ2-3; tentative D call: TRBD2 (7 bases). This CDR3 is 19 amino acids long. V was trimmed by 4 bases and J by 6 bases, leaving 30 bases between them. CDR1 SGHDT and CDR2 YYEEEE come from the germline V gene. CDR3 protein: CASSQIQVLGGASPDTQYF. The CDR3 bases are TGTGCCAGCAGCCAGATCCAAGTCTTAGGGGGGGCCTCGCCGGATACGCAGTATTTT.

V is TRBV21-1 and J is TRBJ2-7; TRBD2 was called by the table and not checked on the DNA. TRBV21-1 is a pseudogene. CDR3 length equals 11 residues. The CDR3 sequence is CPPVGEDEQYF. In nucleotides, the CDR3 is TGTCCCCCGGTCGGGGAGGACGAGCAGTACTTC.

This chain connects TRBV6-4 to TRBJ1-5, with a possible D match to TRBD1 (5 bases). V shed 0 bases and J shed 5 bases, with 11 bases lying between them. The CDR3 sequence is 15 residues long. Germline CDR1 MRHNA, CDR2 SNTAGT. The CDR3 here is CASSDSRGVHQPQHF. The CDR3 nucleotides read TGTGCCAGCAGTGACTCGCGGGGGGTCCATCAGCCCCAGCATTTT.

V gene TRBV30 combines with J gene TRBJ1-2; TRBD1 matches 7 bases. The V gene end was trimmed by 5 bases and the J gene end by 5 bases; junction bases not matched to a gene: 8. Germline V gene sequence: CDR1 GTSNPN, CDR2 SVGIG (reference sequence). The CDR3 loop spans 13 amino acids. The CDR3 loop reads CAWLSGTVYGYTF. The DNA of the CDR3 is TGTGCCTGGCTATCCGGGACAGTTTATGGCTACACCTTC.

The chain carries TRBV7-2 and TRBJ2-5, with 8 bases aligning to TRBD2. Germline V gene sequence: CDR1 SGHTA, CDR2 FQGNSA. This CDR3 has 14 residues. Trimming removed 5 bases from V and 2 bases from J; junction bases left unmatched: 4. The CDR3 DNA is TGTGCCAGCAGCCGTGTAGCGGGACAAGAGACCCAGTACTTC. This gives the protein CASSRVAGQETQYF.

The sample holds one count of this clone. V gene TRBV5-4 combines with J gene TRBJ1-6; 10 bases agree with TRBD1. Trimming removed 2 bases from V and 9 bases from J; junction bases left unmatched: 14. Per germline, CDR1 SGHNT and CDR2 YYREEE (reference sequence). CDR3 size: 18 residues. The CDR3 loop is CASSFAGRTGGFGSPLHF. CDR3 sequence (DNA): TGTGCCAGCAGCTTCGCCGGTCGGACAGGGGGTTTTGGTTCACCCCTCCACTTT.

This clone was picked up one time. V is TRBV9 and J is TRBJ2-2; D gene unclear. Germline assignment: CDR1 SGDLS and CDR2 YYNGEE. V lost 4 bases, J lost 0 bases, and 10 bases lay in between. The length of the CDR3 is 15 residues. As DNA, the CDR3 is TGTGCCAGCAGCCTAGGGCCCGCGAACACCGGGGAGCTGTTTTTT. Protein: CASSLGPANTGELFF.

V is TRBV7-2 and J is TRBJ1-6; possible D gene TRBD1, 5 bases. Germline V gene data show CDR1 as SGHTA and CDR2 as FQGNSA. Trimming pared 2 bases from V and 10 bases from J, leaving 15 bases between. The length of the CDR3 is 15 residues. The CDR3 DNA follows: TGTGCCAGCAGCTTAAGCCAGGGATTGGGATCACCCCTCCACTTT. It yields the protein CASSLSQGLGSPLHF.

The chain carries TRBV4-3 and TRBJ2-3, with 9 bases aligning to TRBD1. Germline values: CDR1 LGHNA, CDR2 YSLEER. J was trimmed by 1 base and V by 4 bases; bases with no gene match: 6. The CDR3 loop spans 16 amino acids. The CDR3 nucleotides read TGCGCCAGCAGCCCTCACAGGGGGCAGGGCACAGATACGCAGTATTTT. This encodes CASSPHRGQGTDTQYF.

The genes are TRBV2 and TRBJ2-3; 12 nucleotides align to TRBD2. V shed 5 bases and J 4 bases; nucleotides not matched to a gene: 7. The CDR3 runs 16 residues. Germline assignment: CDR1 SNHLY and CDR2 FYNNEI. The CDR3 DNA sequence: TGTGCCAGCAGTTTTTCTAGCGGGGGGGCCGCAGATACGCAGTATTTT. Encoded protein: CASSFSSGGAADTQYF.

This sequence joins TRBV2 and TRBJ1-2; weak D call: TRBD1 (6 bases). Trimming removed 10 bases from V and 8 bases from J, with 26 bases in between. CDR1 SNHLY and CDR2 FYNNEI come from the germline V gene. The CDR3 runs 15 residues. In nucleotides, the CDR3 is TGTGCCACCCTCGGGGCGACAGGCCGTAGGGAGGGCTACACCTTC. This codes for CATLGATGRREGYTF.

The rearrangement joins TRBV4-3 to TRBJ2-6; D not resolved. Germline-derived CDR1 and CDR2 are LGHNA and YSLEER. V was pared by 0 bases and J by 1 base, with 4 bases between. This CDR3 is 15 amino acids long. CDR3 sequence (DNA): TGCGCCAGCAGCCAAGACAGGTCTGGGGCCAACGTCCTGACTTTC. Its protein is CASSQDRSGANVLTF.

This chain uses TRBV13 with TRBJ2-1; D perhaps matches TRBD2 (5 bases). The CDR3 sequence is 16 residues long. V was clipped by 0 bases and J by 0 bases, with 9 bases between them. Germline loops: CDR1 PRHDT, CDR2 FYEKMQ (reference sequence). The CDR3 DNA is TGTGCCAGCAGCTTAGGGAGCGGATTCTCCTACAATGAGCAGTTCTTC. Translating it yields CASSLGSGFSYNEQFF. The complete variable domain, with remaining parts taken from reference TRBV13 and TRBJ2-1, reads AAGVIQSPRHLIKEKRETATLKCYPIPRHDTVYWYQQGPGQDPQFLISFYEKMQSDKGSIPDRFSAQQFSDYHSELNMSSLELGDSALYFCASSLGSGFSYNEQFFGPGTRLTVL.

V usage is TRBV10-1 and J usage is TRBJ2-3; D ambiguous. Trimming took 2 bases from V and 3 from J, leaving 9 bases between them. This CDR3 comprises 14 residues. Germline values: CDR1 WNHNN, CDR2 SYGVQD (reference sequence). The chain's CDR3 is CASSELPSTDTQYF. The CDR3 bases are TGCGCCAGCAGTGAGCTACCCTCGACAGATACGCAGTATTTT.

The CDR3 bases are TGTGCCACCAGCAGTCCTGGACAGGGTCAGTCCTACGAGCAGTACTTC. Translation: CATSSPGQGQSYEQYF. V usage is TRBV15 and J usage is TRBJ2-7; 8 nucleotides line up with TRBD1. Germline V gene sequence: CDR1 LNHNV, CDR2 YYDKDF (reference sequence). After removal of 3 bases from V and 1 base from J, the junction contained 8 bases not matched to a gene. This CDR3 contains 16 residues.

This chain uses TRBV28 with TRBJ2-1, with 11 bases lining up with TRBD2. This CDR3 comprises 15 residues. V shed 6 bases, J shed 15 bases, and the junction held 16 bases outside the gene matches. Germline-derived CDR1 and CDR2 are MDHEN and SYDVKM. This chain's CDR3 is CASSSPGLAVFGRFF. CDR3 DNA: TGTGCCAGCAGCTCCCCGGGACTAGCGGTTTTTGGTCGGTTCTTC.

J is TRBJ1-3 and V is TRBV6-1, with 7 bases that match TRBD1. The junction had 2 bases not matched to a gene; V was cut back by 6 bases and J by 0 bases. The germline CDR1 and CDR2 sequences are MNHNS and SASEGT. This CDR3 contains 14 residues. CDR3 nucleotides: TGTGCCAGCAGAACAGGGGCCTCTGGAAACACCATATATTTT. This codes for CASRTGASGNTIYF.